The count of the clone carrying this T cell receptor beta chain is one. The antigen remains undetermined. V gave up 4 bases and J gave up 5 bases, with 17 bases separating them. The germline V gene encodes CDR1 MNHNS and CDR2 SASEGT. The CDR3 consists of 15 residues. This sample was taken from a study of PD-1 blockade in classical Hodgkin lymphoma. The time point denotes: newly diagnosed, previously untreated cHL patient sample. TCRdb keeps only in-frame clones here, not all; method: immunoSEQ multiplex PCR. Among about 28,000 clones listed, roughly nine tenths were seen once. The study, taken as a whole, reports: Newly diagnosed patients were reported to exhibit reduced baseline TCR diversity relative to healthy donors.

The sequencing input was peripheral blood mononuclear cells (PBMCs). The TCR was taken from a human donor with classical Hodgkin lymphoma. V and J are TRBV6-1 and TRBJ1-1; D is perhaps TRBD1 (5 bases). CDR3 loop: CASSVGRVEGTEAFF. Written as DNA, the CDR3 is TGTGCCAGCAGTGTTGGCAGGGTGGAGGGGACTGAAGCTTTCTTT.